This paragraph reports one TCR beta chain. The target antigen is unknown. The CDR3 spans 12 residues. With 3 bases removed from V and 2 bases from J, the gap between germline ends came to 8 bases. Germline V gene data show CDR1 as GTSNPN and CDR2 as SVGIG (reference sequence). This specimen belongs to a study of OX40 agonist ivuxolimab in advanced cancers. Study in general: Those enrolled were 82.7% male, with a mean age of about 60 years and ages from roughly 20 to 90. Prior anti-PD-1, anti-PD-L1 or anti-CTLA-4 therapy did not bar entry, and less than 50% had some. Study findings and constraints: The study found among the lowest clonal expansion in partial responders at 0.1-3.0 mg/kg.

Some clones are missing from TCRdb's copy, which holds only in-frame ones; the method was immunoSEQ multiplex PCR. This sample has around 45,000 clones, with around nine tenths found just once. The input for sequencing was CD4+ or CD8+ T cells sorted from blood, taken in a trial of the OX40 agonist ivuxolimab. The receptor comes from an adult with an advanced solid tumor such as melanoma, head and neck, liver or kidney cancer. J is TRBJ2-7 and V is TRBV30; no firm D call. The CDR3 DNA reads as TGTGCCTGGAGGACATATACCTACGAGCAGTACTTC. Protein sequence: CAWRTYTYEQYF.